This T cell receptor beta chain derives from a study of blood T cell repertoires in COVID-19 (dated by TCRdb to between 2020 and 2021). Concerning the study at large: The collaborator samples originated in the United States, Italy and Spain and spanned the acute and convalescent phases of COVID-19. The material from the prospective study consisted of cDNA or gDNA derived from T cells, B-cell-depleted T cells, or PBMCs. Deeply sampled blood TCRbeta repertoires from subjects exposed to, actively infected with, or recovered from COVID-19 were included in the dataset. The repertoires were released in a freely available public database meant as a resource for research on the immune response to SARS-CoV-2. Samples were obtained from the ongoing ImmuneRACE study (first 160 participants) and from over 1,000 subjects provided by 6 global collaborators. The sample metadata nearly always contained a de-identified subject ID, COVID-19 status, age in years and sex. Where available, HLA class I and class II types were obtained from metadata supplied by the sample provider rather than from assay-based typing.

The cysteine opens and the phenylalanine closes a CDR3 of 13 amino acids. Only the CDR3 portion is preserved as DNA: 39 bases, with reading frame beginning at the first base. The V and J ends are trimmed by 4 bases and 6 bases, leaving 10 bases between them. CDR1 and CDR2, per the germline V gene, are SNHLY and FYNNEI. The research as a whole found: The quantity of clinical and demographic metadata differed by source and by participant and was supplied without curation.

The immunoSEQ Assay, a bias-controlled multiplex PCR, was used to amplify TCRbeta CDR3 regions from genomic DNA. Under the source paper's analysis protocol: Within the assay, amplification of reference gene primers was used to estimate how many nucleated cells each sample contained. Sequence reads were collapsed and filtered to measure the absolute abundance of every unique TCRbeta CDR3 rearrangement. For each sample, productive Simpson clonality was calculated as the square root of Simpson's diversity index over productive rearrangements. TCRdb took over this immuneACCESS table, retaining in-frame rearrangements with V and J assigned. Such tables are incomplete; in checked studies, under half of the missing clones stem from an unresolved V gene, and the remainder is unexplained. V and J calls plus clone size are reproduced from that table; the DNA served to infer D and trimming. The sample yields about 200,000 clones; around nine tenths were counted once. 3% to 3.5% of the sample is held by the ten biggest clonotypes.

In the case of this clone: Its antigen has not been determined. No clone much larger than this one lies a single base away; base qualities are absent.

Each collaborating institution followed its own protocols to collect whole blood in K2EDTA tubes. Collaborator samples were shipped for TCRbeta analysis as frozen whole blood, isolated PBMCs, or DNA extracted from either sample type. Input material: peripheral blood. The source is a man in his sixties with acute or convalescent COVID-19. Here the chain combines TRBV2 and TRBJ1-3; matching of 6 bases hints at TRBD1 as the D gene. The CDR3: CASSGQGINTIYF. The DNA sequence reads TGTGCCAGCAGTGGCCAGGGGATAAACACCATATATTTT.